A single sample gave rise to the 15 T cell receptor beta chains below, sequenced in a study of lymphopenia after photon versus proton radiotherapy. Clones were read by immunoSEQ multiplex PCR, and TCRdb kept only the in-frame ones, dropping some. The repertoire holds about 14,000 clones, with approximately 83% as singletons. This sample comprised peripheral blood, obtained from a patient treated with photon-based radiotherapy. These receptors all stem from a man aged 45 to 65 with gastric cancer.

The DNA of the CDR3 is TGTGCCAGCAGACCCCCCCGCGCAGCAAACCCCGAGGCCGGGGAGCTGTTTTTT. Protein: CASRPPRAANPEAGELFF. V usage is TRBV7-8 and J usage is TRBJ2-2; D is undetermined. V lost 6 bases and J lost 6, with 26 bases in between. The germline CDR1 and CDR2 sequences are SGHVS and FQNEAQ. CDR3 size: 18 residues.

CDR3: CASIRVLTAGTYEQYF. CDR3 nucleotides: TGTGCCAGTATCAGAGTACTTACGGCAGGGACATACGAGCAGTACTTC. The chain recombines TRBV19 with TRBJ2-7; tentatively, D is TRBD1 (6 bases). Trimming removed 7 bases from V and 4 bases from J, with 23 bases in between. Germline-derived CDR1 and CDR2 are LNHDA and SQIVND (reference sequence). CDR3 length: 16 residues. Together with reference TRBV19 and TRBJ2-7, the CDR3 gives the full variable domain: DGGITQSPKYLFRKEGQNVTLSCEQNLNHDAMYWYRQDPGQGLRLIYYSQIVNDFQKGDIAEGYSVSREKKESFPLTVTSAQKNPTAFYLCASIRVLTAGTYEQYFGPGTRLTVT.

The chain combines TRBV2 with TRBJ1-1, with D unclear. V was pared by 5 bases and J by 6 bases, with 7 bases between. Germline CDR1 reads SNHLY; CDR2 reads FYNNEI. The CDR3 is 11 residues long. CDR3 residues: CASSHSPEAFF. CDR3 nucleotides: TGTGCCAGCAGTCACAGTCCTGAAGCTTTCTTT.

The rearrangement uses TRBV6-1 and TRBJ1-2; no clear D. Trimming cost V 2 bases and J 4 bases, with 11 bases left between them. The CDR3 totals 14 residues. CDR1 is MNHNS, CDR2 SASEGT, per germline. CDR3 loop: CASSETQPLYGYTF. The CDR3 DNA follows: TGTGCCAGCAGTGAAACACAGCCCCTCTATGGCTACACCTTC.

The rearrangement links TRBV12-5 to TRBJ2-1; 10 bases fit TRBD2. Looked up from germline, CDR1 is LGHNT and CDR2 is FRNRAP. The ends lost 7 bases at V and 4 bases at J; junction bases unmatched: 7. The CDR3 runs 15 residues. CDR3 in DNA: TGTGCTAGTGCCTCCAGCGGGGGGGTTTACAATGAGCAGTTCTTC. It is translated as CASASSGGVYNEQFF.

V usage is TRBV30 and J usage is TRBJ1-2; no firm D call. Germline V gene data show CDR1 as GTSNPN and CDR2 as SVGIG (reference sequence). The CDR3 covers 10 residues. The V end lost 5 bases, the J end lost 4 bases, and 5 bases lay between the germline ends. The CDR3 nucleotides read TGTGCCTGGGCACCCTATGGCTACACCTTC. Translating gives CAWAPYGYTF.

The rearrangement joins TRBV27 to TRBJ2-6, with a tentative D call TRBD2 (5 bases). V was trimmed by 3 bases and J by 0 bases, leaving 9 bases between them. This CDR3 region has 16 residues. CDR1 and CDR2 (germline): MNHEY, SMNVEV (reference sequence). The CDR3 loop is CASSLVGSSGANVLTF. CDR3 nucleotides: TGTGCCAGCAGTTTGGTGGGGAGCTCTGGGGCCAACGTCCTGACTTTC.

The chain is built from TRBV9 and TRBJ1-3; maybe TRBD1 (5 bases). CDR3 size: 14 residues. The V gene's germline CDR1 is SGDLS and CDR2 YYNGEE. Trimming removed 0 bases at V and 7 bases at J, with 11 bases between. The chain's CDR3 is CASSVGAGRNTIYF. The CDR3 DNA is TGTGCCAGCAGCGTAGGGGCAGGGAGGAACACCATATATTTT.

The chain uses TRBV5-1 and TRBJ1-5, with D possibly TRBD1 on 5 matching bases. Germline values: CDR1 SGHRS, CDR2 YFSETQ. CDR3 length: 13 amino acids. Trimming left V 2 bases short and J 7 bases short, with 10 bases between. The CDR3 DNA sequence: TGCGCCAGCAGCTTAGAGGGACGACAGCCCCAGCATTTT. It encodes CASSLEGRQPQHF.

J is TRBJ1-5 and V is TRBV6-5; 7 nucleotides match TRBD1. CDR1 and CDR2 from the germline V gene are MNHEY and SVGAGI. This CDR3 spans 13 amino acids. V lost 5 bases to trimming and J lost 7 bases; unmatched junction nucleotides: 5. The CDR3 is CASSIRGGQPQHF. The CDR3 nucleotides read TGTGCCAGCAGTATCAGGGGGGGCCAGCCCCAGCATTTT.

The rearrangement uses TRBV30 and TRBJ2-5; TRBD1 or TRBD2 may be the D gene (5 bases each). Per the germline V gene, CDR1 is GTSNPN and CDR2 is SVGIG (reference sequence). Trimming removed 0 bases from V and 5 bases from J, with 13 bases in between. The CDR3 sequence is 14 residues long. CDR3 sequence: CAWSVWGMKETQYF. The CDR3 DNA reads as TGTGCCTGGAGTGTTTGGGGGATGAAGGAGACCCAGTACTTC.

The chain recombines TRBV5-1 with TRBJ2-2; weak D call: TRBD2 (5 bases). V dropped 4 bases and J dropped 8 bases, with 18 bases sitting between them. CDR1 SGHRS and CDR2 YFSETQ come from the germline V gene. The CDR3 totals 15 residues. In nucleotides, the CDR3 is TGCGCCAGCAGCCGAGGACCCGGGGTACCTGGGGAGCTGTTTTTT. Its protein is CASSRGPGVPGELFF. Supplemented by reference TRBV5-1 and TRBJ2-2, the full variable domain reads KAGVTQTPRYLIKTRGQQVTLSCSPISGHRSVSWYQQTPGQGLQFLFEYFSETQRNKGNFPGRFSGRQFSNSRSEMNVSTLELGDSALYLCASSRGPGVPGELFFGEGSRLTVL.

The rearrangement uses TRBV15 and TRBJ1-2, with D perhaps TRBD1 (5 bases). Per germline, CDR1 LNHNV and CDR2 YYDKDF (reference sequence). The ends were cut back, 6 bases at V and 1 base at J, with 18 bases in the middle. The CDR3 loop spans 16 amino acids. CDR3 sequence reads: CATRDVRDPFNYGYTF. The CDR3 bases are TGTGCCACCAGAGATGTCCGGGACCCTTTTAACTATGGCTACACCTTC.

The V and J genes are TRBV19 and TRBJ2-5; D assignment may be TRBD1 or TRBD2 (5 bases each). The germline V gene encodes CDR1 LNHDA and CDR2 SQIVND (reference sequence). The V end was cut by 5 bases, the J end by 4 bases, with 17 bases between. There are 15 residues in the CDR3. The CDR3: CASSGTLSTGETQYF. CDR3 nucleotides: TGTGCCAGTAGTGGGACCCTTTCAACAGGAGAGACCCAGTACTTC.

The chain employs TRBV6-6 and TRBJ1-5; D is unresolved. Germline CDR1 is MNHNY and CDR2 is SVGAGI (reference sequence). The V end lost 4 bases, the J end lost 5 bases, and 15 bases lay between the germline ends. The CDR3 is made up of 15 amino acids. DNA of the CDR3: TGTGCCAGCAGTTTCCGACAAATTGTACATCAGCCCCAGCATTTT. Its translation is CASSFRQIVHQPQHF.